The present TCR beta chain was sequenced within a study of cytomegalovirus exposure and HLA in healthy donors. Study results and limitations: Previously analyzed data showed that most TCR beta V segments were productive at a frequency of about 87% or about 30%. DRB1 had the most TCR associations and HLA-C the fewest, a later analysis found, with rates varying by HLA locus.

PCR amplification relied on 60 Vbeta primers (plus 13 Jbeta primers). TCRdb's copy holds only in-frame clones and misses some; the assay was immunoSEQ multiplex PCR. The repertoire has 100,000 to 150,000 clones, around 85% of them found once; the top ten carry more than 1.5%. The germline gives CDR1 SQVTM, CDR2 ANQGSEA. The CDR3 has 15 amino acids. The V and J ends lost 2 bases and 4 bases respectively, with 17 bases between them. As concerns this clone: Antigen unknown.

The TCR comes from a boy aged 5-17 years in good health and CMV-seronegative. Material: PBMCs. J is TRBJ1-1 and V is TRBV29-1; D may be TRBD1 (6 bases). The CDR3 region has the DNA TGCAGCGTTGAAACGGGGGGCGCCTGGGGCACTGAAGCTTTCTTT. Translating it yields CSVETGGAWGTEAFF.